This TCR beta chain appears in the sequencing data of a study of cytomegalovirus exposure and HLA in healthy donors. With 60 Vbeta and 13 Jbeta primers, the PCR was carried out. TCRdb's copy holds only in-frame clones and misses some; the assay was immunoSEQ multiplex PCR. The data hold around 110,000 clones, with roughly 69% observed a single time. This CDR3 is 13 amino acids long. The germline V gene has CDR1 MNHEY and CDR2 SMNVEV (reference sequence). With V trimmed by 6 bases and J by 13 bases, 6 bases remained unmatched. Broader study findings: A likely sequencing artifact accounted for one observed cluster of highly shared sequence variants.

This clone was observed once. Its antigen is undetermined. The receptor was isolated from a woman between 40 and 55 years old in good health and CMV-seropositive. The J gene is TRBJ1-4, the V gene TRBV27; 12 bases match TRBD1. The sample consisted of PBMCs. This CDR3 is CASRGRDRGPLFF. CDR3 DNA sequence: TGTGCCAGCAGGGGGCGGGACAGGGGGCCACTGTTTTTT.